What follows describes a single T cell receptor beta chain. This record comes from a study of human versus mouse CDR3 diversity and MHC coevolution. Libraries were prepared by immunoSEQ multiplex PCR; TCRdb keeps only in-frame clonotypes and omits some of them. The repertoire holds roughly 80,000 clones, with just under 95% as singletons. This TCR was sampled from a person aged 25 to 75 in good health. What was sequenced was naive CD4+ T cells from blood. The subset here: CD45RO-negative CD62L-positive naive CD4 T cells.

CDR3 in amino acids: CASSSSGGAAGELFF. The DNA of the CDR3 is TGTGCCAGCAGTTCTAGCGGGGGGGCTGCCGGGGAGCTGTTTTTT. J is TRBJ2-2 and V is TRBV6-1, with TRBD2 matching 12 bases. V lost 5 bases to trimming and J lost 6 bases; unmatched junction nucleotides: 4. The germline CDR1 and CDR2 sequences are MNHNS and SASEGT. This CDR3 comprises 15 residues.